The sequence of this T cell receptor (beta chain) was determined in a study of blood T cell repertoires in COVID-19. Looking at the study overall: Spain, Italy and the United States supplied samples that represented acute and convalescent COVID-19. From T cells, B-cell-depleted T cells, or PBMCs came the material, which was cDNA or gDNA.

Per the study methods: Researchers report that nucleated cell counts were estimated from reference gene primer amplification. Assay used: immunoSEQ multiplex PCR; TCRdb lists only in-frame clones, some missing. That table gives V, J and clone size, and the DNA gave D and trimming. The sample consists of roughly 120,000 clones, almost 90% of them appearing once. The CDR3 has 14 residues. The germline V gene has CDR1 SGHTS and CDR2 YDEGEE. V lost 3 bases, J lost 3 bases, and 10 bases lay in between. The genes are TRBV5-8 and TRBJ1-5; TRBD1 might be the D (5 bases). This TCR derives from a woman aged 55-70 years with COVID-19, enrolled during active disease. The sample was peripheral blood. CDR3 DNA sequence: TGTGCCAGCAGCTCGGGACTGACCAATCAGCCCCAGCATTTT. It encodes CASSSGLTNQPQHF.